This T cell receptor beta chain was recovered during a study of cytomegalovirus exposure and HLA in healthy donors. A note on this clone: Its antigen is currently unknown.

There are 17 residues in the CDR3. V lost 1 base and J lost 2; bases outside the gene matches: 9. The V gene's germline CDR1 is LGHNT and CDR2 FRNRAP. Clones were sequenced by immunoSEQ multiplex PCR, and TCRdb holds only the in-frame ones, with some missing. The sample carries about 220,000 clones, around 80% recorded once. Study findings and constraints: Reportedly, cytomegalovirus status was diagnosed with high sensitivity and specificity.

Sequenced sample: PBMCs. This TCR was recovered from a woman aged 30 to 39 in good health and CMV-seropositive. V gene TRBV12-5 combines with J gene TRBJ2-7, with 9 bases aligning to TRBD2. The CDR3 DNA is TGTGCTAGTGGTTTGGGACTTAGCGGGAGCCGGGCCTACGAGCAGTACTTC. Translated, it gives CASGLGLSGSRAYEQYF. Full variable domain (remainder filled in from reference TRBV12-5 and TRBJ2-7): DARVTQTPRHKVTEMGQEVTMRCQPILGHNTVFWYRQTMMQGLELLAYFRNRAPLDDSGMPKDRFSAEMPDATLATLKIQPSEPRDSAVYFCASGLGLSGSRAYEQYFGPGTRLTVT.